This entry lists 8 T cell receptor beta chains sequenced from one sample in a study of T-cell reconstitution after alpha-beta-depleted transplantation in children. Construction of the TCRbeta library involved unique molecular identifiers. TCRdb re-called the PCR reads with MiXCR, one entry per CDR3 protein. The sample yields about 410,000 distinct CDR3 sequences, roughly 20% seen once. The specimen comprised PBMCs from the stem cell graft donor, sampled from the stem cell graft. These receptors were obtained from a human donor who donated a stem cell graft to a child with acute myeloid leukemia.

J is TRBJ2-7 and V is TRBV28; 9 bases are shared with TRBD2. CDR3 length: 15 residues. Germline CDR1 reads MDHEN; CDR2 reads SYDVKM. J lost 4 bases, V lost 6 bases, and 10 bases had no gene match. The CDR3 DNA follows: TGTGCCAGCAGCCGATTAGCGGGAGAGGTTTACGAGCAGTACTTC. Translating gives CASSRLAGEVYEQYF. Combining the CDR3 with reference TRBV28 and TRBJ2-7 gives the whole variable domain DVKVTQSSRYLVKRTGEKVFLECVQDMDHENMFWYRQDPGLGLRLIYFSYDVKMKEKGDIPEGYSVSREKKERFSLILESASTNQTSMYLCASSRLAGEVYEQYFGPGTRLTVT.

This clonotype has a count of ten or more. The V gene is TRBV7-6, the J gene TRBJ2-5; 9 nucleotides line up with TRBD2. The ends lost 0 bases at V and 2 bases at J; junction bases unmatched: 10. This CDR3 is built from 18 residues. The germline V gene has CDR1 SGHVS and CDR2 FNYEAQ. CDR3 in DNA: TGTGCCAGCAGCTTAGCTGGCCTAGCGGGAATATTACAAGAGACCCAGTACTTC. Protein: CASSLAGLAGILQETQYF.

This clonotype was seen only a few times. J is TRBJ2-1 and V is TRBV20-1, with D tentatively TRBD2 (5 bases). Between the trimmed V and J ends, which lost 5 bases and 8 bases, there was a span of 13 bases. The CDR3 has 12 amino acids. The germline CDR1 and CDR2 sequences are DFQATT and SNEGSKA (reference sequence). In DNA, the CDR3 is TGCAGTGCTGGCACTAGGGTGGATGAGCAGTTCTTC. It translates to CSAGTRVDEQFF.

This clonotype came up many times. This chain uses TRBV29-1 with TRBJ2-5; TRBD1 matches 11 bases. The CDR3 has 14 residues. Germline values: CDR1 SQVTM, CDR2 ANQGSEA. Germline trimming cut 6 bases from V and 4 bases from J; bases unmatched to any gene: 7. The CDR3 DNA sequence: TGCAGCGTGTGGGACAGGGGGGGAGCAGAGACCCAGTACTTC. It encodes CSVWDRGGAETQYF.

This clonotype was picked up many times. V and J are TRBV6-5 and TRBJ2-3; a possible D gene is TRBD1 (6 bases). The V end was cut by 4 bases, the J end by 0 bases, with 8 bases between. CDR1 is MNHEY, CDR2 SVGAGI, per germline. CDR3 size: 14 residues. CDR3 residues: CASSLDRSTDTQYF. The DNA of the CDR3 is TGTGCCAGCAGTTTGGACAGAAGCACAGATACGCAGTATTTT.

This clonotype occurred a few times. This sequence joins TRBV6-2 or TRBV6-3 and TRBJ2-6; 7 bases align to TRBD1. Trimming took 6 bases from V and 1 from J; bases not matched to a gene: 12. From germline, CDR1 is MNHEY and CDR2 SVGEGT. CDR3 size: 18 residues. CDR3 coding DNA: TGTGCCAGCAGGTCCGACAGGGTACCCGTTTCTGGGGCCAACGTCCTGACTTTC. Its protein product is CASRSDRVPVSGANVLTF.

Many counts were recorded for this clonotype. This sequence joins TRBV20-1 and TRBJ1-1; D ambiguous. In germline, CDR1 is DFQATT, CDR2 SNEGSKA (reference sequence). This CDR3 contains 12 residues. V gave up 4 bases and J gave up 0 bases, with 6 bases separating them. DNA for the CDR3: TGCAGTGCTATCCCCATGAACACTGAAGCTTTCTTT. Translation: CSAIPMNTEAFF.

The chain combines TRBV7-2 with TRBJ2-1, with TRBD2 as a possible D gene (6 bases). The CDR3 extends over 14 amino acids. The germline V gene has CDR1 SGHTA and CDR2 FQGNSA. V was trimmed by 4 bases and J by 7 bases, leaving 14 bases between them. CDR3 region: CASSWGAAGNEQFF. The CDR3 nucleotides read TGTGCCAGCAGCTGGGGAGCGGCGGGGAATGAGCAGTTCTTC.